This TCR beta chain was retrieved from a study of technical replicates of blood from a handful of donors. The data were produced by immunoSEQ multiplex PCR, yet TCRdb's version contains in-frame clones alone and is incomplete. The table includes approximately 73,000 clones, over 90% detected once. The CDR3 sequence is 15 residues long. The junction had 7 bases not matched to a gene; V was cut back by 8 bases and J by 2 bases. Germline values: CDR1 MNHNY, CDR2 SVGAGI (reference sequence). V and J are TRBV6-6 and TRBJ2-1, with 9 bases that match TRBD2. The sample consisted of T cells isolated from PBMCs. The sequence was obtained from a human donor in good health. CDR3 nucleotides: TGTGCCAGCGTTCCGGCTAGCGGGACCTACAATGAGCAGTTCTTC. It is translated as CASVPASGTYNEQFF.